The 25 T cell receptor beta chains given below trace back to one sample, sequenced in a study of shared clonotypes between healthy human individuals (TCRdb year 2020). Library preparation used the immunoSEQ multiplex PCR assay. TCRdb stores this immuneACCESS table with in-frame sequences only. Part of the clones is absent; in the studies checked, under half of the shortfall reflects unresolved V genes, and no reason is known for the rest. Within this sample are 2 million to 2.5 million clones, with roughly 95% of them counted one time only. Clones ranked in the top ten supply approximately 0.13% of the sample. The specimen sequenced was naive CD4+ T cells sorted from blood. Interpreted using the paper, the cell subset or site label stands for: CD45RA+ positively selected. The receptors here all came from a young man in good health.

The DNA of the CDR3 is TGTGCCAGCAGCTTACGGGCCCTCTTGAGTGAAGCTTTCTTT. It translates to CASSLRALLSEAFF. The V call is TRBV11-1, the J call TRBJ1-1; D is ambiguous. The CDR3 spans 14 residues. Trimming stripped 2 bases from V and 7 bases from J, with 14 bases between. CDR1 is SGHAT, CDR2 FQDESV, per germline (reference sequence).

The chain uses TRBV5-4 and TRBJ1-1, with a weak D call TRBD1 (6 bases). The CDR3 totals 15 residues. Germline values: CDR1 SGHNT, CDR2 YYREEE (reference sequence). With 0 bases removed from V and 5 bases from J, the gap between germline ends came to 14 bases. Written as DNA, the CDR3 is TGTGCCAGCAGCTTGGGAGGGACGGGGGCGACTGAAGCTTTCTTT. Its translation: CASSLGGTGATEAFF.

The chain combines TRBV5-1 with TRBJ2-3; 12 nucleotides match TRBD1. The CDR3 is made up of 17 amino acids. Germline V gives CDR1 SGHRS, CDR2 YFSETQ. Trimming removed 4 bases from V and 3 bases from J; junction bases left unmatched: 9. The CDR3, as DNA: TGCGCCAGCAGCCGCGGGACAGGGGGCTATAGAACAGATACGCAGTATTTT. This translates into CASSRGTGGYRTDTQYF. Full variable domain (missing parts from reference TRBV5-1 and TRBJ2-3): KAGVTQTPRYLIKTRGQQVTLSCSPISGHRSVSWYQQTPGQGLQFLFEYFSETQRNKGNFPGRFSGRQFSNSRSEMNVSTLELGDSALYLCASSRGTGGYRTDTQYFGPGTRLTVL.

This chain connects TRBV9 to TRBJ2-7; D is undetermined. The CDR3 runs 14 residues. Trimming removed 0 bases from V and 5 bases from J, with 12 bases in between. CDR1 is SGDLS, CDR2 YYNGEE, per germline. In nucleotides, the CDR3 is TGTGCCAGCAGCGTAGTCCCGACCAGCCACGAGCAGTACTTC. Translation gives CASSVVPTSHEQYF.

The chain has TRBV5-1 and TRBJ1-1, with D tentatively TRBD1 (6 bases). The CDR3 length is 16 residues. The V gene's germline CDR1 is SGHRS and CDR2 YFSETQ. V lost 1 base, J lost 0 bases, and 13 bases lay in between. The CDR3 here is CASSLSGAGMNTEAFF. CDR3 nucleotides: TGCGCCAGCAGCTTGTCAGGGGCGGGGATGAACACTGAAGCTTTCTTT.

CDR3 in DNA: TGTGCCAGCATTCAAGAGACCCAGTACTTC. Protein: CASIQETQYF. J is TRBJ2-5 and V is TRBV5-8, with D unclear. CDR3 length: 10 amino acids. V gave up 6 bases and J gave up 2 bases, with 2 bases separating them. Germline V gene sequence: CDR1 SGHTS, CDR2 YDEGEE.

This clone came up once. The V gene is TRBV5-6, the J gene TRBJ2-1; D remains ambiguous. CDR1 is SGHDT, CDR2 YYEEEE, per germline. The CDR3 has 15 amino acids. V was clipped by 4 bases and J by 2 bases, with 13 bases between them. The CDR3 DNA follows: TGTGCCAGCAGCCCCCGGATAGAACCCTACAATGAGCAGTTCTTC. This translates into CASSPRIEPYNEQFF.

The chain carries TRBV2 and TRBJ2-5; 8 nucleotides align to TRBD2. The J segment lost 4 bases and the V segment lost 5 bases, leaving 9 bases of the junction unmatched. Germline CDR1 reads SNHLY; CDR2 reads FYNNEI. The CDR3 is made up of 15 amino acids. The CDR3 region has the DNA TGTGCCAGCAGTTTAAGCGGGAGCCCCGCAGAGACCCAGTACTTC. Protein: CASSLSGSPAETQYF. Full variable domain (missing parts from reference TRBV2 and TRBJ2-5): EPEVTQTPSHQVTQMGQEVILRCVPISNHLYFYWYRQILGQKVEFLVSFYNNEISEKSEIFDDQFSVERPDGSNFTLKIRSTKLEDSAMYFCASSLSGSPAETQYFGPGTRLLVL.

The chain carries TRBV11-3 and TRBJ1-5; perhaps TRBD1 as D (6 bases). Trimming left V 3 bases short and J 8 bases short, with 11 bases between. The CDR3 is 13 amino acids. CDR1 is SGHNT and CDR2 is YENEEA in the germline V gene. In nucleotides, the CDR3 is TGTGCCAGCAGCTTTCGGGGGGCCAAGCCCCAGCATTTT. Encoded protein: CASSFRGAKPQHF.

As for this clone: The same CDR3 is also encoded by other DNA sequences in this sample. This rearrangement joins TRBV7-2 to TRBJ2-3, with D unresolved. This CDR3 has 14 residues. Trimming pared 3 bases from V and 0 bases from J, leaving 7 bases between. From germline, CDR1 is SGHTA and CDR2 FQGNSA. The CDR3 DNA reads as TGTGCCAGCAGCTTGGTCTCTAGCACAGATACGCAGTATTTT. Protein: CASSLVSSTDTQYF.

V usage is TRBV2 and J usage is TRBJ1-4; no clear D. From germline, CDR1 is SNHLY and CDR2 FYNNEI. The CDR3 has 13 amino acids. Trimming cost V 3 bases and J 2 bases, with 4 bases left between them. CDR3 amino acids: CASSDRTNEKLFF. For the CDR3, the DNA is TGTGCCAGCAGTGACAGGACTAATGAAAAACTGTTTTTT.

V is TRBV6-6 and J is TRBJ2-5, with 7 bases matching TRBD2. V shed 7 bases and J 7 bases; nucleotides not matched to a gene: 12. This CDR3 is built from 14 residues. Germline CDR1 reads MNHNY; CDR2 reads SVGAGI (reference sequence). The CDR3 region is CASTRSGIGSTQYF. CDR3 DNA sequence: TGTGCCAGCACCCGAAGCGGGATAGGGTCGACCCAGTACTTC.

This chain's CDR3 is CASSYSISVYTGELFF. The CDR3 nucleotides read TGTGCCAGCAGTTACTCTATATCCGTCTACACCGGGGAGCTGTTTTTT. The chain has TRBV6-6 and TRBJ2-2; D is ambiguous. Trimming removed 0 bases from V and 3 bases from J, with 11 bases in between. Germline CDR1 is MNHNY and CDR2 is SVGAGI (reference sequence). The CDR3 spans 16 residues.

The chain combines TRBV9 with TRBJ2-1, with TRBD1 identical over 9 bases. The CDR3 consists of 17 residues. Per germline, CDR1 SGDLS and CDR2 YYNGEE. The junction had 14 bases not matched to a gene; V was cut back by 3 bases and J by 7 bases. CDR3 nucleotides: TGTGCCAGCAGCGAAACAGGGGGCGCAAAGGGAGGTAATGAGCAGTTCTTC. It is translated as CASSETGGAKGGNEQFF.

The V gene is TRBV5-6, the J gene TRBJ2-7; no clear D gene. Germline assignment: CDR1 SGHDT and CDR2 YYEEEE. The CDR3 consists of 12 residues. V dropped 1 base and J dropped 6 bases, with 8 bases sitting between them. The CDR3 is CASSLRATEQYF. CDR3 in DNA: TGTGCCAGCAGCTTGCGGGCCACCGAGCAGTACTTC.

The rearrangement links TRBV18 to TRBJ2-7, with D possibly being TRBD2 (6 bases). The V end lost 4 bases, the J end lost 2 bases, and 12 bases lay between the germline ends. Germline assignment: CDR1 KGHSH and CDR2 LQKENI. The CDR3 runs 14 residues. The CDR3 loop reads CASSREDGAYEQYF. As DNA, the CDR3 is TGTGCCAGCTCACGGGAGGACGGAGCCTACGAGCAGTACTTC.

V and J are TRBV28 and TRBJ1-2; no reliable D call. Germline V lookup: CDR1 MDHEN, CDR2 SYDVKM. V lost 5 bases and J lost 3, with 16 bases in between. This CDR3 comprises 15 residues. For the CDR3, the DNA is TGTGCCAGCAGTACCACCCCGGGAATTTACTATGGCTACACCTTC. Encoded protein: CASSTTPGIYYGYTF.

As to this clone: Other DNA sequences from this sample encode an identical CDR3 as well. Here the CDR3 reads CASSESGGNSPLHF. CDR3 nucleotides: TGCGCCAGCAGTGAGTCGGGCGGAAATTCACCCCTCCACTTT. The chain links TRBV10-2 to TRBJ1-6; D uncertain. Trimming took 0 bases from V and 7 from J, leaving 7 bases between them. Germline CDR1 WSHSY, CDR2 SAAADI. The CDR3 has 14 residues.

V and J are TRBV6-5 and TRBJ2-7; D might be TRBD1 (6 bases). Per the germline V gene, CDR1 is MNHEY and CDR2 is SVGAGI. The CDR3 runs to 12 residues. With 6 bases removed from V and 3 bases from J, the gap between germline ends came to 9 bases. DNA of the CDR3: TGTGCCAGCAGGACGGGACACTACGAGCAGTACTTC. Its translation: CASRTGHYEQYF.

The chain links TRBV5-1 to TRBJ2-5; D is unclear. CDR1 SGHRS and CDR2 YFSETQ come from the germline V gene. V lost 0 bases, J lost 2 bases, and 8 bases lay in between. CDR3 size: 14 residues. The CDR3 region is CASSLATIQETQYF. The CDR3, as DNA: TGCGCCAGCAGCTTGGCGACAATTCAAGAGACCCAGTACTTC.

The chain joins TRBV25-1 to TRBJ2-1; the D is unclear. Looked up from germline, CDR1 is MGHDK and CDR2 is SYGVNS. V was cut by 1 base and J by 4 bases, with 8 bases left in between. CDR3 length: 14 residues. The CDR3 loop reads CASSEFRTYNEQFF. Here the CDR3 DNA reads TGTGCCAGCAGTGAATTTCGTACTTACAATGAGCAGTTCTTC.

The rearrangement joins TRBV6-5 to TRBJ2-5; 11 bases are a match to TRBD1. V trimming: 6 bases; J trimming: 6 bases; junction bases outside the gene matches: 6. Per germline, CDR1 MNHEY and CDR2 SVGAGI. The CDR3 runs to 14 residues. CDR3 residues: CASSSMDRGQTQYF. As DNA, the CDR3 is TGTGCCAGCAGCTCCATGGACAGGGGGCAGACCCAGTACTTC.

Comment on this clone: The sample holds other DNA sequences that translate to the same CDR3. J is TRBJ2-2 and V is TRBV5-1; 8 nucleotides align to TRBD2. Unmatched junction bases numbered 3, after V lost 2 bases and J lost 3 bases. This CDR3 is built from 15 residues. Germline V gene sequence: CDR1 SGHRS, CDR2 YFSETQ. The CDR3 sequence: CASSFSLADTGELFF. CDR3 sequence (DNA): TGCGCCAGCAGCTTTTCACTAGCGGACACCGGGGAGCTGTTTTTT.

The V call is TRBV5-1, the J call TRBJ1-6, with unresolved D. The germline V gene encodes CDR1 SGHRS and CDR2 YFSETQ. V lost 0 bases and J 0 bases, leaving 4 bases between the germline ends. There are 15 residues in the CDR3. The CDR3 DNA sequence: TGCGCCAGCAGCTTGGAGTTCTCCTATAATTCACCCCTCCACTTT. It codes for CASSLEFSYNSPLHF.

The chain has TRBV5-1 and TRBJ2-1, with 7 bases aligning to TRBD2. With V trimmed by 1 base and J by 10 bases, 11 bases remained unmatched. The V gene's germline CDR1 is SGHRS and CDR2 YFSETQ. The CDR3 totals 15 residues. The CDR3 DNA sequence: TGCGCCAGCAGCTTGTCTAGCGGTAACAAGCAGGAGCAGTTCTTC. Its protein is CASSLSSGNKQEQFF.